The 18 T cell receptor beta chains listed next were all sequenced from one sample in a study of PD-1 blockade in mismatch repair-deficient tumors. Profiling relied on immunoSEQ multiplex PCR, and the TCRdb table lists in-frame clones only, not all of them. Here the sample spans tens of thousands of clones, roughly 80% being singletons. The sequenced sample was peripheral blood, obtained roughly 21 weeks after starting pembrolizumab. These TCRs come from an adult with mismatch repair-deficient cancer.

The rearrangement links TRBV28 to TRBJ1-2, with D possibly being TRBD1 (5 bases). The CDR3 loop spans 13 amino acids. Germline assignment: CDR1 MDHEN and CDR2 SYDVKM. Trimming removed 3 bases at V and 4 bases at J, with 9 bases between. The CDR3 reads CASSLLGVYGYTF. CDR3 DNA: TGTGCCAGCAGTTTGTTAGGGGTCTATGGCTACACCTTC.

The chain combines TRBV28 with TRBJ2-7; D is perhaps TRBD1 (6 bases). V was cut by 9 bases and J by 3 bases, with 21 bases left in between. CDR3 length: 15 amino acids. Germline CDR1 reads MDHEN; CDR2 reads SYDVKM. The CDR3 sequence: CASVRAATGFYEQYF. CDR3 nucleotides: TGTGCCAGTGTTCGTGCGGCAACAGGGTTCTACGAGCAGTACTTC.

The rearrangement joins TRBV7-3 to TRBJ1-2, with D possibly being TRBD1 (6 bases). Germline V CDR1 and CDR2: SGHTA, FQGTGA. Trimming stripped 4 bases from V and 4 bases from J, with 16 bases between. This CDR3 region has 15 residues. CDR3 loop: CASSSYGGQIYGYTF. CDR3 bases: TGTGCCAGCAGCTCCTACGGAGGACAGATCTATGGCTACACCTTC. The variable domain in full, with the rest retrieved from reference TRBV7-3 and TRBJ1-2, is GAGVSQTPSNKVTEKGKYVELRCDPISGHTALYWYRQSLGQGPEFLIYFQGTGAADDSGLPNDRFFAVRPEGSVSTLKIQRTERGDSAVYLCASSSYGGQIYGYTFGSGTRLTVV.

V usage is TRBV7-6 and J usage is TRBJ2-2; D not certain. This CDR3 is 13 amino acids long. V was cut by 2 bases and J by 5 bases, with 6 bases left in between. Germline CDR1 SGHVS, CDR2 FNYEAQ. This CDR3 is CASSLQGTGELFF. CDR3 DNA: TGTGCCAGCAGCTTACAAGGTACCGGGGAGCTGTTTTTT.

The chain employs TRBV7-3 and TRBJ2-7, with D unresolved. V lost 2 bases to trimming and J lost 5 bases, with 7 bases between them. The CDR3 runs to 12 residues. Germline V lookup: CDR1 SGHTA, CDR2 FQGTGA. DNA of the CDR3: TGTGCCAGCAGCTTAGCCCGGGACGAGCAGTACTTC. Translating gives CASSLARDEQYF.

V is TRBV7-9 and J is TRBJ2-5, with a possible D match to TRBD2 (6 bases). Trimming removed 3 bases from V and 3 bases from J, with 20 bases in between. This CDR3 region has 17 residues. Germline-derived CDR1 and CDR2 are SEHNR and FQNEAQ (reference sequence). CDR3 coding DNA: TGTGCCAGCAGCTTGTTGCGGGAACAGTGGAAGAAAGAGACCCAGTACTTC. This sequence encodes CASSLLREQWKKETQYF.

This clone was picked up a small number of times. The chain carries TRBV7-2 and TRBJ2-7; tentatively, D is TRBD2 (5 bases). This CDR3 spans 14 amino acids. In germline, CDR1 is SGHTA, CDR2 FQGNSA. V shed 6 bases and J shed 2 bases, with 14 bases lying between them. The CDR3 nucleotides are TGTGCCAGCAGACAAAATAGCGCAACCTACGAGCAGTACTTC. Protein product: CASRQNSATYEQYF.

Here the CDR3 DNA reads TGTGCCAGCAGCCTCCGCGGGAGTGTCTACAATGAGCAGTTCTTC. It translates to CASSLRGSVYNEQFF. This chain uses TRBV14 with TRBJ2-1; 7 nucleotides match TRBD2. CDR3 length: 15 amino acids. Germline V gene data show CDR1 as SGHDN and CDR2 as FVKESK. Unmatched junction bases numbered 6, after V lost 4 bases and J lost 3 bases.

The rearrangement links TRBV10-3 to TRBJ2-3; TRBD1 aligns across 8 bases. V lost 10 bases to trimming and J lost 0 bases; unmatched junction nucleotides: 9. The CDR3 totals 15 residues. CDR1 is ENHRY, CDR2 SYGVKD, per germline. CDR3 protein: CATSGTGKSTDTQYF. The CDR3, as DNA: TGTGCCACCTCGGGGACAGGCAAAAGCACAGATACGCAGTATTTT.

This clone was seen more than once but under ten times. The chain uses TRBV7-9 and TRBJ1-1, with a possible D match to TRBD1 (5 bases). The length of the CDR3 is 13 residues. V was trimmed by 7 bases and J by 2 bases, leaving 11 bases between them. Germline assignment: CDR1 SEHNR and CDR2 FQNEAQ (reference sequence). This chain's CDR3 is CASIVGGNTEAFF. As DNA, the CDR3 is TGTGCCAGCATTGTCGGGGGAAACACTGAAGCTTTCTTT.

The CDR3 loop is CASSPTGTYTRGANVLTF. CDR3 DNA: TGTGCCAGCAGTCCGACCGGGACGTACACGAGGGGGGCCAACGTCCTGACTTTC. V is TRBV14 and J is TRBJ2-6; either TRBD1 or TRBD2 may supply D (5 bases each). CDR1 SGHDN and CDR2 FVKESK come from the germline V gene. V dropped 6 bases and J dropped 4 bases, with 22 bases sitting between them. The CDR3 consists of 18 residues.

The rearrangement uses TRBV4-1 and TRBJ2-5; 12 nucleotides agree with TRBD2. CDR1 MGHRA and CDR2 YSYEKL come from the germline V gene. CDR3 size: 17 residues. Trimming cost V 2 bases and J 2 bases; bases outside gene matches: 6. In nucleotides, the CDR3 is TGCGCCAGCAGCCAAATGGGAGGACTAGCGGGACAAGAGACCCAGTACTTC. Protein: CASSQMGGLAGQETQYF.

The CDR3 DNA is TGCGCCAGCAGGCAGACAGCAACTAATGAAAAACTGTTTTTT. This codes for CASRQTATNEKLFF. This sequence joins TRBV4-1 and TRBJ1-4; a weak D match, TRBD1 (5 bases). CDR1 is MGHRA, CDR2 YSYEKL, per germline. The CDR3 is made up of 14 amino acids. Trimming shortened V by 6 bases and J by 0 bases, and 8 bases separated the two germline ends.

In this sample, this clone turned up once. V usage is TRBV9 and J usage is TRBJ2-3; D is undetermined. The CDR3 loop spans 13 amino acids. Looked up from germline, CDR1 is SGDLS and CDR2 is YYNGEE. Trimming took off 3 bases at V and 4 bases at J, with 9 bases between the two ends. In nucleotides, the CDR3 is TGTGCCAGCAGCGCCCCACCCGCAGATACGCAGTATTTT. This codes for CASSAPPADTQYF.

This chain connects TRBV5-8 to TRBJ1-4; TRBD1 might be the D (5 bases). V lost 1 base to trimming and J lost 7 bases, with 14 bases between them. Germline assignment: CDR1 SGHTS and CDR2 YDEGEE. The CDR3 spans 15 residues. CDR3 in amino acids: CASSLRQGRAEKLFF. The CDR3 region has the DNA TGTGCCAGCAGCTTGCGGCAGGGTAGGGCTGAAAAACTGTTTTTT.

The J gene is TRBJ2-7, the V gene TRBV21-1; the table's D gene call, TRBD2, was not cross checked with the DNA. TRBV21-1 is a documented pseudogene. The CDR3 is 15 residues long. In nucleotides, the CDR3 is TGTGCCAGCGTACGGACTAGCGGGGTCTCCTACGAGCAGTACTTC. Translation gives CASVRTSGVSYEQYF.

The genes are TRBV11-2 and TRBJ2-7; D uncertain. Per the germline V gene, CDR1 is SGHAT and CDR2 is FQNNGV. The V and J ends lost 2 bases and 3 bases respectively, with 14 bases between them. CDR3 length equals 15 residues. The CDR3 here is CASSLSRTILYEQYF. The CDR3 coding sequence is TGTGCCAGCAGCTTAAGCAGGACCATACTCTACGAGCAGTACTTC.

This chain connects TRBV2 to TRBJ2-1; the match to TRBD1 covers 7 bases. CDR1 and CDR2 (germline): SNHLY, FYNNEI. This CDR3 has 13 residues. V was clipped by 6 bases and J by 5 bases; unmatched bases: 4. The CDR3 DNA reads TGTGCCAGCAGGAGGGACAGTAACAATGAGCAGTTCTTC. Translated: CASRRDSNNEQFF.